These T cell receptor beta chains were read from a single sample in a study of T cell changes during pregnancy in multiple sclerosis. Produced via immunoSEQ multiplex PCR; TCRdb's table is partial and in-frame only. The sample includes 40,000 to 60,000 clones, approximately 92% of them seen just once. The sample in question was CD4+ T cells from peripheral blood mononuclear cells, obtained in the third trimester of pregnancy. Receptors were obtained from a female donor with multiple sclerosis, enrolled in a pregnancy study. CDR3s include the opening cysteine and the closing phenylalanine or tryptophan. Each record gives: D gene, clone size, V gene, J gene, CDR3 DNA, CDR3 protein. The D gene is left open where the match is weak. A clone size is listed for some rows: how often the clone was seen (once, few, many), or a class if it is expanded.

-	-	TRBV19	TRBJ2-1	TGTGCCAGTAGTATACGCGATGAGCAGTTCTTC	CASSIRDEQFF
-	-	TRBV10-1	TRBJ2-7	TGCGCCAGCAGTGAGGAGAAGAGGGCGGCACCCTACGAGCAGTACTTC	CASSEEKRAAPYEQYF
TRBD1	-	TRBV18	TRBJ1-2	TGTGCCAGCTCGGCCCCGGAACAGGGGGGTTTGGGCTACACCTTC	CASSAPEQGGLGYTF
-	-	TRBV11-2	TRBJ2-4	TGTGCCAGCAGCTTAGAGAGGGGGGGGAACATTCAGTACTTC	CASSLERGGNIQYF
TRBD1	-	TRBV5-6	TRBJ1-5	TGTGCCAGCAGCAGGGGGACAGGGAGTAGCAATCAGCCCCAGCATTTT	CASSRGTGSSNQPQHF
TRBD2	-	TRBV7-6	TRBJ2-3	TGTGCCAGCAGCTGGACTAGCGGGGAGACCACAGATACGCAGTATTTT	CASSWTSGETTDTQYF
-	-	TRBV6-4	TRBJ1-2	TGTGCCAGCAAGGTCAGGGCCGGCTATGGCTACACCTTC	CASKVRAGYGYTF
-	-	TRBV7-2	TRBJ2-7	TGTGCCAGCAGCTTAATCGGTAGCCTTTACGAGCAGTACTTC	CASSLIGSLYEQYF
TRBD1	-	TRBV18	TRBJ2-3	TGTGCCAGCTCAAACCTCCGGGACAGGGGCACAGATACGCAGTATTTT	CASSNLRDRGTDTQYF
TRBD1	-	TRBV2	TRBJ1-5	TGTGCCAGCAAGGAGACAGGGATCGATCAGCCCCAGCATTTT	CASKETGIDQPQHF
TRBD1	-	TRBV5-4	TRBJ1-2	TGTGCCAGCTACCGGGACAGGGTTGCGAGCTATGGCTACACCTTC	CASYRDRVASYGYTF
-	-	TRBV5-1	TRBJ2-1	TGCGCCAGCAGCTTGGGTGGGGGGAGCAATGAGCAGTTCTTC	CASSLGGGSNEQFF
TRBD1	medium-sized	TRBV2	TRBJ1-2	TGTGCCAGCAGTTTAAGTATAGGGGGCGTCTATGGCTACACCTTC	CASSLSIGGVYGYTF
-	-	TRBV21-1	TRBJ2-7	TGTGCCAGCAGCAAAGCGCTAGCGGGGACCCCCTACGAGCAGTACTTC	CASSKALAGTPYEQYF
-	-	TRBV7-2	TRBJ2-4	TGTGCCAGCAGCTTAGCCCGGTGGACAGACATTCAGTACTTC	CASSLARWTDIQYF
-	-	TRBV5-1	TRBJ1-1	TGCGCCAGCAGCTCCTGGCCCGGGACACCCTTGGGTACTGAAGCTTTCTTT	CASSSWPGTPLGTEAFF
TRBD1	-	TRBV6-5	TRBJ1-2	TGTGCCAGCAGCTCTACAGGGGTCCCACATGGCTACACCTTC	CASSSTGVPHGYTF
-	-	TRBV7-8	TRBJ1-1	TGTGCCAGCAGCTTAGGGGAGAGGCGCACTGAAGCTTTCTTT	CASSLGERRTEAFF
-	-	TRBV28	TRBJ1-2	TGTGCCAGCAGTCTCACAGGGCAGGATGGCTACACCTTC	CASSLTGQDGYTF
TRBD1	-	TRBV6-4	TRBJ2-5	TGTGCCAGCAGTCCGGCGGCGGGGACAGGGGGCCTTCAAGAGACCCAGTACTTC	CASSPAAGTGGLQETQYF
-	-	TRBV27	TRBJ2-2	TGTGCCAGCAGTTTAGCAGTTACCGGGGAGCTGTTTTTT	CASSLAVTGELFF
TRBD1	-	TRBV6-6	TRBJ2-7	TGTGCCAGCAGTATGGGGACAGGGCTCTACGAGCAGTACTTC	CASSMGTGLYEQYF
TRBD1	-	TRBV19	TRBJ1-4	TGTGCCAGTAGACTACAGGGGGCGCGACGGCTGTTTTTT	CASRLQGARRLFF
TRBD1	-	TRBV11-2	TRBJ1-2	TGTGCCAGCAGCTTAGATCAGGGACAGGGGGCTGGTGGCTACACCTTC	CASSLDQGQGAGGYTF
TRBD2	-	TRBV4-3	TRBJ2-2	TGCGCCAGCAGCCAAGGACTAGCGGGGCATACCGGGGAGCTGTTTTTT	CASSQGLAGHTGELFF
-	few	TRBV6-5	TRBJ1-6	TGTGCCAGCAGTTATCGGACAGCTTCGAGGGATTCACCCCTCCACTTT	CASSYRTASRDSPLHF
-	-	TRBV7-8	TRBJ1-1	TGTGCCAGCAGCTTAGCCCTTTCGGGAACTGAAGCTTTCTTT	CASSLALSGTEAFF
-	few	TRBV15	TRBJ1-4	TGTGCCACCAGCAGAGATCCCGGTGAAAAACTGTTTTTT	CATSRDPGEKLFF
-	-	TRBV7-9	TRBJ1-4	TGTGCCAGCAGCTCCGGCAGGGTAATGGCGAATGAAAAACTGTTTTTT	CASSSGRVMANEKLFF
-	-	TRBV30	TRBJ1-3	TGTGCCTGGCTACAGGGTCGCTCTGGAAACACCATATATTTT	CAWLQGRSGNTIYF
-	-	TRBV9	TRBJ1-1	TGTGCCAGCAGCGTAGTGACGGGCACTGAAGCTTTCTTT	CASSVVTGTEAFF
-	-	TRBV6-5	TRBJ1-5	TGTGCCAGCAGTTACTCGACACCCAATAGCAATCAGCCCCAGCATTTT	CASSYSTPNSNQPQHF
TRBD2	-	TRBV7-3	TRBJ2-2	TGTGCCAGCAGCTTAACGGCGGGAGCGTCCGGGGAGCTGTTTTTT	CASSLTAGASGELFF
TRBD1	-	TRBV6-4	TRBJ2-2	TGTGCCAGCAGTGAGACAGGGGGCACCGGGGAGCTGTTTTTT	CASSETGGTGELFF
TRBD2	-	TRBV6-5	TRBJ2-3	TGTGCCAGCAGTTACTCGCGATTAGCGGGCTTAGATACGCAGTATTTT	CASSYSRLAGLDTQYF
-	-	TRBV11-3	TRBJ1-6	TGTGCCAGCAGCTTAATGGCGACAGGCAATTCACCCCTCCACTTT	CASSLMATGNSPLHF
-	once	TRBV12-2	TRBJ2-1	TGTGCAAGTCGCTTAGGGGTAGGTAGCGGGGGGTCCTACAATGAGCAGTTCTTC	CASRLGVGSGGSYNEQFF
TRBD2	-	TRBV19	TRBJ2-3	TGTGCCAGTTCCCTGACTAGCGGGGGGACAGATACGCAGTATTTT	CASSLTSGGTDTQYF
TRBD1	-	TRBV11-1	TRBJ2-7	TGTGCCAGCAGCCTGGGACAGAACTACGAGCAGTACTTC	CASSLGQNYEQYF
-	once	TRBV13	TRBJ1-2	TGTGCCAGCAGCTTAGCCCGACACCTTAACTATGGCTACACCTTC	CASSLARHLNYGYTF
TRBD1	-	TRBV28	TRBJ2-7	TGTGCCAGCAGTTTTCCTCCCAGGGGGAAGGGGTGGTCCTACGAGCAGTACTTC	CASSFPPRGKGWSYEQYF
TRBD2	-	TRBV7-3	TRBJ2-5	TGTGCCAGCAGCTTAACGTCTAGCGGGGGGTTCGAGACCCAGTACTTC	CASSLTSSGGFETQYF
TRBD2	-	TRBV18	TRBJ2-5	TGTGCCAGCTCACCTAGGACTAGCGGGGGAGAGACCCAGTACTTC	CASSPRTSGGETQYF
-	-	TRBV6-4	TRBJ1-1	TGTGCCAGTTCCCCAGGCCTCACTGAAGCTTTCTTT	CASSPGLTEAFF
TRBD2	-	TRBV9	TRBJ2-2	TGTGCCAGCAGCGTAGACGGGAGCGGGGGGGCCGGGGAGCTGTTTTTT	CASSVDGSGGAGELFF
-	-	TRBV7-9	TRBJ2-7	TGTGCCAGCAGCCCGCCCACGACAGGAAAAACCTCCTACGAGCAGTACTTC	CASSPPTTGKTSYEQYF
-	-	TRBV6-5	TRBJ2-5	TGTGCTTGCGGAGGACTCCAAGAGACCCAGTACTTC	CACGGLQETQYF
TRBD1	-	TRBV9	TRBJ2-1	TGTGCCAGCAGCCTACCGGGACAGGGGAATGAGCAGTTCTTC	CASSLPGQGNEQFF
TRBD2	-	TRBV11-2	TRBJ2-7	TGTGCCAGCAGCTTTAGCGGGGGGAGCGCCTACGAGCAGTACTTC	CASSFSGGSAYEQYF
-	-	TRBV19	TRBJ2-7	TGTGCCAGTAAAGGCAACTCGGGAACCTACGAGCAGTACTTC	CASKGNSGTYEQYF
TRBD1	-	TRBV30	TRBJ2-1	TGTGCCTGGAGCCTGGGGCTTCCAGGGGGAAGCTCCTACAATGAGCAGTTCTTC	CAWSLGLPGGSSYNEQFF
TRBD1	-	TRBV15	TRBJ2-7	TGTGCCACCAGCAGAGCCCGGGACAGCTCCTACGAGCAGTACTTC	CATSRARDSSYEQYF
-	once	TRBV18	TRBJ2-4	TGTGCCAGCTCACCACCGAGGGAGTTGGACAAAAACATTCAGTACTTC	CASSPPRELDKNIQYF